This TCR beta chain was sequenced in a study of graft-versus-host responses after intestinal transplantation. Study at large: All of the recipients had induction that used anti-thymocyte globulin, then tacrolimus and steroids for about 3 years. Regarding the study as a whole: Analysis identified GvH clones in recipient marrow, with some appearing first in ileum or blood. HvG clone declines early post-transplant were associated with peak circulating GvH levels.

Sequencing used immunoSEQ multiplex PCR; TCRdb keeps in-frame clones, though not all of them. The data contain tens of thousands of clones, roughly 93% of them singletons. As regards this clone: Its antigen is as yet unknown.

This CDR3 region has 17 residues. Trimming took off 2 bases at V and 1 base at J, with 17 bases between the two ends. Per germline, CDR1 LNHDA and CDR2 SQIVND (reference sequence). The input for sequencing was unstimulated CD8+ T cells sorted from spleen or lymph node cells, taken before transplant. The chain has TRBV19 and TRBJ1-1; a weak D match, TRBD1 (5 bases). The TCR sequence derives from a human donor who was the organ donor for an intestinal transplant. The CDR3 DNA sequence: TGTGCCAGTAGTATATATCTCGGGGCACATTGGAACACTGAAGCTTTCTTT. Translating it yields CASSIYLGAHWNTEAFF.